Listed below are T cell receptor beta chains from one sample, sequenced in a study of cytomegalovirus exposure and HLA in healthy donors. Clones were read by immunoSEQ multiplex PCR, and TCRdb kept only the in-frame ones, dropping some. This table has fewer than 200,000 clones, roughly 82% appearing once. Sequencing was carried out using PBMCs. The receptors derive from a girl aged 10 to 17 in good health and CMV-seropositive. The CDR3 runs from the conserved cysteine through the conserved F or W. A D gene is named only where the DNA matches it firmly. Clone size appears in some rows only: once, few, many, or a class for an expanded clone.

v_call: TRBV29-1; j_call: TRBJ2-1; clone_size: NA; d_call: TRBD1; cdr3_aa: CRDRTGNYNEQFF; cdr3_nt: TGCAGGGATAGGACAGGGAACTACAATGAGCAGTTCTTC
v_call: TRBV28; j_call: TRBJ1-2; clone_size: NA; d_call: TRBD1; cdr3_aa: CASRPGTANYGYTF; cdr3_nt: TGTGCCAGCAGGCCCGGGACAGCTAACTATGGCTACACCTTC
v_call: TRBV4-1; j_call: TRBJ2-1; clone_size: NA; d_call: NA; cdr3_aa: CASSQNYYNEQFF; cdr3_nt: TGCGCCAGCAGCCAAAACTACTACAATGAGCAGTTCTTC
v_call: TRBV7-6; j_call: TRBJ1-2; clone_size: NA; d_call: NA; cdr3_aa: CASSLGAGDNYGYTF; cdr3_nt: TGTGCCAGCAGCTTAGGGGCAGGGGATAACTATGGCTACACCTTC
v_call: TRBV28; j_call: TRBJ2-1; clone_size: NA; d_call: NA; cdr3_aa: CASSPEGRGNEQFF; cdr3_nt: TGTGCCAGCAGTCCTGAGGGTCGGGGTAATGAGCAGTTCTTC
v_call: TRBV5-1; j_call: TRBJ2-1; clone_size: NA; d_call: NA; cdr3_aa: CASSLVGGPYNEQFF; cdr3_nt: TGCGCCAGCAGCTTGGTTGGCGGGCCCTACAATGAGCAGTTCTTC
v_call: TRBV10-3; j_call: TRBJ2-3; clone_size: NA; d_call: TRBD2; cdr3_aa: CAISDSGRSADTQYF; cdr3_nt: TGTGCCATCAGCGATAGCGGGAGATCGGCAGATACGCAGTATTTT
v_call: TRBV27; j_call: TRBJ2-3; clone_size: few; d_call: TRBD2; cdr3_aa: CASRREIAGADTQYF; cdr3_nt: TGTGCCAGCAGGCGGGAGATTGCTGGGGCAGATACGCAGTATTTT
v_call: TRBV11-3; j_call: TRBJ1-1; clone_size: NA; d_call: NA; cdr3_aa: CASSPTGSTEAFF; cdr3_nt: TGTGCCAGCAGCCCAACAGGGAGCACTGAAGCTTTCTTT
v_call: TRBV27; j_call: TRBJ1-2; clone_size: once; d_call: TRBD1; cdr3_aa: CASSPRGSNYGYTF; cdr3_nt: TGTGCCAGCAGCCCCAGGGGGTCTAACTATGGCTACACCTTC
v_call: TRBV5-1; j_call: TRBJ1-2; clone_size: NA; d_call: NA; cdr3_aa: CASSLDSANYGYTF; cdr3_nt: TGCGCCAGCAGCTTGGATAGCGCTAACTATGGCTACACCTTC
v_call: TRBV2; j_call: TRBJ1-2; clone_size: once; d_call: TRBD1; cdr3_aa: CASRDRGQGGYTF; cdr3_nt: TGTGCCAGCCGGGACAGGGGGCAGGGAGGCTACACCTTC
v_call: TRBV29-1; j_call: TRBJ2-1; clone_size: few; d_call: TRBD1; cdr3_aa: CSVDHAGDRYYNEQFF; cdr3_nt: TGCAGCGTTGATCATGCCGGGGACAGATACTACAATGAGCAGTTCTTC
v_call: TRBV7-9; j_call: TRBJ2-3; clone_size: NA; d_call: NA; cdr3_aa: CASSGRRTDTQYF; cdr3_nt: TGTGCCAGCAGCGGGCGCCGCACAGATACGCAGTATTTT
v_call: TRBV28; j_call: TRBJ1-3; clone_size: NA; d_call: NA; cdr3_aa: CASSTQVQGGNTIYF; cdr3_nt: TGTGCCAGCAGTACTCAGGTCCAAGGTGGAAACACCATATATTTT
v_call: TRBV4-2; j_call: TRBJ2-1; clone_size: NA; d_call: NA; cdr3_aa: CASSQDWQARDEQFF; cdr3_nt: TGTGCCAGCAGCCAAGATTGGCAAGCGAGAGATGAGCAGTTCTTC
v_call: TRBV10-3; j_call: TRBJ1-2; clone_size: NA; d_call: NA; cdr3_aa: CAISESLANYGYTF; cdr3_nt: TGTGCCATCAGTGAGTCGCTAGCTAACTATGGCTACACCTTC
v_call: TRBV27; j_call: TRBJ2-7; clone_size: once; d_call: TRBD1; cdr3_aa: CASSPNRDSLYEQYF; cdr3_nt: TGTGCCAGCAGTCCGAACCGGGACAGCCTCTACGAGCAGTACTTC
v_call: TRBV7-2; j_call: TRBJ1-6; clone_size: NA; d_call: NA; cdr3_aa: CASSSPGTLLSYNSPLHF; cdr3_nt: TGTGCCAGCAGCTCCCCCGGGACACTTCTTTCATATAATTCACCCCTCCACTTT
v_call: TRBV10-3; j_call: TRBJ2-3; clone_size: few; d_call: TRBD2; cdr3_aa: CAIGSLAGGTTDTQYF; cdr3_nt: TGTGCCATCGGAAGCCTAGCGGGAGGCACCACAGATACGCAGTATTTT
v_call: TRBV9; j_call: TRBJ2-2; clone_size: NA; d_call: NA; cdr3_aa: CASSVDTNTGELFF; cdr3_nt: TGTGCCAGCAGCGTAGACACGAACACCGGGGAGCTGTTTTTT
v_call: TRBV4-1; j_call: TRBJ2-1; clone_size: few; d_call: TRBD2; cdr3_aa: CASSQAWASGSTYNEQFF; cdr3_nt: TGCGCCAGCAGCCAAGCCTGGGCTAGCGGGAGTACCTACAATGAGCAGTTCTTC
v_call: TRBV7-9; j_call: TRBJ1-5; clone_size: NA; d_call: TRBD1; cdr3_aa: CASSFSGSGQQHF; cdr3_nt: TGTGCCAGCAGCTTTTCCGGCTCGGGACAGCAGCATTTT
v_call: TRBV20-1; j_call: TRBJ2-7; clone_size: NA; d_call: TRBD1; cdr3_aa: CSPTGRGAQYF; cdr3_nt: TGCAGCCCGACAGGGAGAGGGGCGCAGTACTTC
v_call: TRBV21-1; j_call: TRBJ2-4; clone_size: NA; d_call: NA; cdr3_aa: CASTTMLQVGAKNIQYF; cdr3_nt: TGTGCCAGCACCACAATGTTACAGGTAGGAGCCAAAAACATTCAGTACTTC
v_call: TRBV27; j_call: TRBJ2-5; clone_size: NA; d_call: TRBD1; cdr3_aa: CASSLRPQGTGIETQYF; cdr3_nt: TGTGCCAGCAGTTTAAGACCGCAGGGGACAGGGATCGAGACCCAGTACTTC
v_call: TRBV30; j_call: TRBJ2-5; clone_size: NA; d_call: TRBD2; cdr3_aa: CAWSTRAGWETQYF; cdr3_nt: TGTGCCTGGAGTACTCGAGCGGGATGGGAGACCCAGTACTTC
v_call: TRBV28; j_call: TRBJ1-2; clone_size: NA; d_call: TRBD1; cdr3_aa: CASSQTRTGGTAGYTF; cdr3_nt: TGTGCCAGCAGCCAGACCCGAACAGGGGGGACCGCTGGCTACACCTTC
v_call: TRBV27; j_call: TRBJ1-2; clone_size: NA; d_call: TRBD1; cdr3_aa: CASSLSPGGNYGYTF; cdr3_nt: TGTGCCAGCAGTTTATCACCAGGGGGCAACTATGGCTACACCTTC
v_call: TRBV4-1; j_call: TRBJ2-7; clone_size: few; d_call: NA; cdr3_aa: CASSPQGYGEQYF; cdr3_nt: TGCGCCAGCAGCCCACAGGGTTATGGAGAGCAGTACTTC
v_call: TRBV19; j_call: TRBJ2-1; clone_size: NA; d_call: NA; cdr3_aa: CASSRLFSYNEQFF; cdr3_nt: TGTGCCAGTAGTAGACTTTTCTCCTACAATGAGCAGTTCTTC
v_call: TRBV6-5; j_call: TRBJ2-7; clone_size: NA; d_call: TRBD1; cdr3_aa: CASRGGQGYEQYF; cdr3_nt: TGTGCCAGCAGGGGGGGACAGGGCTACGAGCAGTACTTC
v_call: TRBV9; j_call: TRBJ2-1; clone_size: NA; d_call: TRBD2; cdr3_aa: CASSAQTSGSLQQFF; cdr3_nt: TGTGCCAGCAGCGCACAGACTAGCGGGAGTCTTCAGCAGTTCTTC
v_call: TRBV18; j_call: TRBJ2-3; clone_size: NA; d_call: TRBD1; cdr3_aa: CASSPWDRDTDTQYF; cdr3_nt: TGTGCCAGCTCACCCTGGGACAGGGACACAGATACGCAGTATTTT
v_call: TRBV27; j_call: TRBJ2-1; clone_size: NA; d_call: NA; cdr3_aa: CASSSPQGPYYNEQFF; cdr3_nt: TGTGCCAGCAGTTCCCCACAGGGCCCCTACTACAATGAGCAGTTCTTC
v_call: TRBV7-8; j_call: TRBJ1-1; clone_size: NA; d_call: NA; cdr3_aa: CASSALRSTENTEAFF; cdr3_nt: TGTGCCAGCAGCGCCTTACGCTCGACAGAGAACACTGAAGCTTTCTTT
v_call: TRBV15; j_call: TRBJ2-2; clone_size: once; d_call: TRBD2; cdr3_aa: CATGGGTSGNPGELFF; cdr3_nt: TGTGCCACAGGGGGGGGGACTAGCGGGAACCCCGGGGAGCTGTTTTTT
v_call: TRBV6-5; j_call: TRBJ2-2; clone_size: NA; d_call: TRBD2; cdr3_aa: CASSGAGGNTGELFF; cdr3_nt: TGTGCCAGCTCAGGAGCGGGGGGGAACACCGGGGAGCTGTTTTTT
v_call: TRBV27; j_call: TRBJ2-7; clone_size: NA; d_call: NA; cdr3_aa: CASSPLLSYEQYF; cdr3_nt: TGTGCCAGCAGCCCTCTACTGTCCTACGAGCAGTACTTC
v_call: TRBV4-1; j_call: TRBJ1-1; clone_size: NA; d_call: TRBD1; cdr3_aa: CASSRTGQISEAFF; cdr3_nt: TGCGCCAGCAGCCGGACAGGGCAGATTAGTGAAGCTTTCTTT
v_call: TRBV28; j_call: TRBJ1-1; clone_size: NA; d_call: NA; cdr3_aa: CASSLVMNTEAFF; cdr3_nt: TGTGCCAGCAGTTTAGTCATGAACACTGAAGCTTTCTTT
v_call: TRBV7-8; j_call: TRBJ1-4; clone_size: NA; d_call: NA; cdr3_aa: CASSLVSESYGEKLFF; cdr3_nt: TGTGCCAGCAGCTTAGTATCGGAGAGTTACGGTGAAAAACTGTTTTTT
v_call: TRBV5-8; j_call: TRBJ1-5; clone_size: NA; d_call: NA; cdr3_aa: CASSVGRAGLGQPQHF; cdr3_nt: TGTGCCAGCAGCGTGGGGCGTGCAGGGTTGGGTCAGCCCCAGCATTTT
v_call: TRBV6-5; j_call: TRBJ2-1; clone_size: NA; d_call: TRBD2; cdr3_aa: CASSWPGSGGLEQFF; cdr3_nt: TGTGCCAGCAGTTGGCCAGGCTCGGGAGGGCTTGAGCAGTTCTTC
v_call: TRBV2; j_call: TRBJ1-4; clone_size: once; d_call: NA; cdr3_aa: CASSGAGSNRSEKLFF; cdr3_nt: TGTGCCAGCAGCGGAGCCGGGTCTAATCGGAGTGAAAAACTGTTTTTT
v_call: TRBV12-5; j_call: TRBJ1-2; clone_size: NA; d_call: TRBD1; cdr3_aa: CASGPSLSGTGVDGYTF; cdr3_nt: TGTGCTAGTGGTCCCAGTTTATCCGGGACAGGGGTGGATGGCTACACCTTC
v_call: TRBV6-5; j_call: TRBJ2-5; clone_size: NA; d_call: NA; cdr3_aa: CASSPRDILRETQYF; cdr3_nt: TGTGCCAGCAGCCCCCGGGACATCTTAAGGGAGACCCAGTACTTC
v_call: TRBV11-2; j_call: TRBJ2-5; clone_size: NA; d_call: NA; cdr3_aa: CASSLDYEVETQYF; cdr3_nt: TGTGCCAGCAGCTTAGATTATGAGGTAGAGACCCAGTACTTC
v_call: TRBV2; j_call: TRBJ1-1; clone_size: NA; d_call: NA; cdr3_aa: CASSEGVYTEAFF; cdr3_nt: TGTGCCAGCAGTGAAGGAGTCTACACTGAAGCTTTCTTT
v_call: TRBV18; j_call: TRBJ1-2; clone_size: once; d_call: TRBD1; cdr3_aa: CASSPDRGLGYTF; cdr3_nt: TGTGCCAGCTCACCCGACAGGGGGCTTGGCTACACCTTC
v_call: TRBV7-8; j_call: TRBJ2-7; clone_size: NA; d_call: TRBD2; cdr3_aa: CASSSPTSGRVEQYF; cdr3_nt: TGTGCCAGCAGCTCACCAACTAGCGGGAGGGTCGAGCAGTACTTC
v_call: TRBV7-3; j_call: TRBJ1-1; clone_size: NA; d_call: TRBD1; cdr3_aa: CASSSGRTGSTEAFF; cdr3_nt: TGTGCCAGCAGCTCAGGACGGACAGGGTCCACTGAAGCTTTCTTT
v_call: TRBV5-3; j_call: TRBJ2-7; clone_size: NA; d_call: NA; cdr3_aa: CARSLSGVCDGYEQYF; cdr3_nt: TGTGCCAGAAGCTTGTCCGGGGTCTGCGATGGATACGAGCAGTACTTC
v_call: TRBV6-5; j_call: TRBJ2-7; clone_size: few; d_call: TRBD2; cdr3_aa: CASSKLAGDVEQYF; cdr3_nt: TGTGCCAGCAGTAAACTAGCGGGGGACGTCGAGCAGTACTTC
v_call: TRBV30; j_call: TRBJ2-4; clone_size: NA; d_call: NA; cdr3_aa: CAWSWASEGENIQYF; cdr3_nt: TGTGCCTGGAGTTGGGCGAGTGAGGGAGAAAACATTCAGTACTTC